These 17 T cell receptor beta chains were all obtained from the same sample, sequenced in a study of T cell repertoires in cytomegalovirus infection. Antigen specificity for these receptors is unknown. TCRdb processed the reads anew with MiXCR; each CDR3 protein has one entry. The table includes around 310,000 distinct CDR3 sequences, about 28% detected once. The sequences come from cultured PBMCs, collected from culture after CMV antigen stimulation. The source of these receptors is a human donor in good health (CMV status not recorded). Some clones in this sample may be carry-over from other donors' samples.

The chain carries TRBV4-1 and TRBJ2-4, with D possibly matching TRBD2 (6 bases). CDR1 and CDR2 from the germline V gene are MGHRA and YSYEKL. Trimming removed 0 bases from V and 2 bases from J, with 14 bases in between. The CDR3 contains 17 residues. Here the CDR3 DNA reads TGCGCCAGCAGCCAAGAGCGTGGGCTAGCGACCAAAAACATTCAGTACTTC. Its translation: CASSQERGLATKNIQYF.

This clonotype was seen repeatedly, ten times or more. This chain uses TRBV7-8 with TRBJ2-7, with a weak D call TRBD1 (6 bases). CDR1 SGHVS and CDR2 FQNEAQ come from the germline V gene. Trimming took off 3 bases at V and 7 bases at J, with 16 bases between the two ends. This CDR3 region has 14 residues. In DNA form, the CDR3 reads TGTGCCAGCAGCTTGCAGACAGGACTTCGGGAGCAGTACTTC. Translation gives CASSLQTGLREQYF.

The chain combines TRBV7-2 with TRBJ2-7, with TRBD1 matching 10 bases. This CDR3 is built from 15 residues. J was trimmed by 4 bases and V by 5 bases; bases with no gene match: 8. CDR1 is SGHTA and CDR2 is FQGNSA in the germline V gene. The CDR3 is CASSPDRGLFYEQYF. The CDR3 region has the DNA TGTGCCAGCAGCCCAGACAGGGGGCTGTTTTACGAGCAGTACTTC.

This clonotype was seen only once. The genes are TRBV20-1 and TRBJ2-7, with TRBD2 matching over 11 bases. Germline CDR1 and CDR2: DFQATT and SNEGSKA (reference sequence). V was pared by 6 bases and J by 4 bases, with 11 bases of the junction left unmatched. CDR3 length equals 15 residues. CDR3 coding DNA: TGCAGTGCCCCGACCGGGACTAGCGGAAGATACGAGCAGTACTTC. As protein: CSAPTGTSGRYEQYF.

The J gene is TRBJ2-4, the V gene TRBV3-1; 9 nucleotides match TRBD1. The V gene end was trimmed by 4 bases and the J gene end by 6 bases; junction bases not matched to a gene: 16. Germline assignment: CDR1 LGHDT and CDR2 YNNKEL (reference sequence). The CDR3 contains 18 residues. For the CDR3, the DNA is TGTGCCAGCAGCCGGACCGGGACAGGGTTTAGCCGGGGAAACATTCAGTACTTC. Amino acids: CASSRTGTGFSRGNIQYF.

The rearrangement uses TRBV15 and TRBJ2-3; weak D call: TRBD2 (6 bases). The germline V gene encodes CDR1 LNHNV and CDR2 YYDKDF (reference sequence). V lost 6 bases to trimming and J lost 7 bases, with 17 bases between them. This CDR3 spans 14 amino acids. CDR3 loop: CATSGGALGNTQYF. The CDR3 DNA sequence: TGTGCCACCAGTGGCGGGGCCCTTGGAAATACGCAGTATTTT.

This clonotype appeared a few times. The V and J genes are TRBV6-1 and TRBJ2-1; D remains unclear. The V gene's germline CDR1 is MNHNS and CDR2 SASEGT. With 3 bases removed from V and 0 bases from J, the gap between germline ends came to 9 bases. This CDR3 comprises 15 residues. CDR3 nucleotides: TGTGCCAGCAGTGAGGATGACACCTCCTACAATGAGCAGTTCTTC. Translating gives CASSEDDTSYNEQFF.

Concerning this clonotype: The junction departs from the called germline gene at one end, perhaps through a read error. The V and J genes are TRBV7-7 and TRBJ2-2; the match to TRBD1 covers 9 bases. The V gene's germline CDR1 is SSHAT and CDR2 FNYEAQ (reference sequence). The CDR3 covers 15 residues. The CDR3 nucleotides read TGTGCTAGCAGCCAGGGGACAGGGACCACCGGGGAGCTGTTTTTT. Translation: CASSQGTGTTGELFF. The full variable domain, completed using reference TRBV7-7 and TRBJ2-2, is GAGVSQSPRYKVTKRGQDVTLRCDPISSHATLYWYQQALGQGPEFLTYFNYEAQPDKSGLPSDRFSAERPEGSISTLTIQRTEQRDSAMYRCASSQGTGTTGELFFGEGSRLTVL.

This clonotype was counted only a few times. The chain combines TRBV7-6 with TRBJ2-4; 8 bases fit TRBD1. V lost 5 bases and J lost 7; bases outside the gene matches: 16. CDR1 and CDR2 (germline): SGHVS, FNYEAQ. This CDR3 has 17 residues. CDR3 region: CASSGPGTGGGLNIQYF. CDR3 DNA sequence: TGTGCCAGCAGCGGGCCCGGGACAGGTGGAGGTTTGAACATTCAGTACTTC.

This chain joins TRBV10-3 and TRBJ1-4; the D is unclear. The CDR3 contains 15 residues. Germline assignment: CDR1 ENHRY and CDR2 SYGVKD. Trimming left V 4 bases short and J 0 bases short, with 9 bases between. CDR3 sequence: CAISGRTATNEKLFF. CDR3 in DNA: TGTGCCATCAGTGGTCGAACGGCAACTAATGAAAAACTGTTTTTT.

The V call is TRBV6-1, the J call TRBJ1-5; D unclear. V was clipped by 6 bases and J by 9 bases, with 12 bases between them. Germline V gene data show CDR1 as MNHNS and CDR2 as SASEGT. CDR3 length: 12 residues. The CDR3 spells CASRGSMGPQHF. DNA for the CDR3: TGTGCCAGCAGGGGGTCGATGGGGCCCCAGCATTTT.

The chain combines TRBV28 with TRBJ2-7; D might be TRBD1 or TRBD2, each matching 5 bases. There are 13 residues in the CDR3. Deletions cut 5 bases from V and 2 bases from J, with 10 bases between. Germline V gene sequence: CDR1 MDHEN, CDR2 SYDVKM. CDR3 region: CASSPGTPYEQYF. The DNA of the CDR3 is TGTGCCAGCAGTCCCGGGACCCCCTACGAGCAGTACTTC.

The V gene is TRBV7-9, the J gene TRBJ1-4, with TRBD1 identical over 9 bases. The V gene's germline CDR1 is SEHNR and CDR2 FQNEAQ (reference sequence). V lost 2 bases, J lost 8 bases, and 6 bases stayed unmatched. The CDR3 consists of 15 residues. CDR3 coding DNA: TGTGCCAGCAGCTTACAAAGGGACAGGGTCGAAAAACTGTTTTTT. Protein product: CASSLQRDRVEKLFF. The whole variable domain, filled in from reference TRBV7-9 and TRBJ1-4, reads DTGVSQNPRHKITKRGQNVTFRCDPISEHNRLYWYRQTLGQGPEFLTYFQNEAQLEKSRLLSDRFSAERPKGSFSTLEIQRTEQGDSAMYLCASSLQRDRVEKLFFGSGTQLSVL.

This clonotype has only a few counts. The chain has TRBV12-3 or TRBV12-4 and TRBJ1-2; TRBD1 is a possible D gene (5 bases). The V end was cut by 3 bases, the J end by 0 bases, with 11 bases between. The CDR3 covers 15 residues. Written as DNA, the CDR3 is TGTGCCAGCAGTTTGATTGTACAGGCTAACTATGGCTACACCTTC. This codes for CASSLIVQANYGYTF.

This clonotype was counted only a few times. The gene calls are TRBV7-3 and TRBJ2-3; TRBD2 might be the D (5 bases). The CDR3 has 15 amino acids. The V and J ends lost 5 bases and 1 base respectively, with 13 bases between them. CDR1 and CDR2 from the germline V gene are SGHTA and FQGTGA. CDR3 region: CASSPSGSGTDTQYF. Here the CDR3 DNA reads TGTGCCAGCAGCCCAAGCGGATCGGGCACAGATACGCAGTATTTT. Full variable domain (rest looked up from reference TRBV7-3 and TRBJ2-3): GAGVSQTPSNKVTEKGKYVELRCDPISGHTALYWYRQSLGQGPEFLIYFQGTGAADDSGLPNDRFFAVRPEGSVSTLKIQRTERGDSAVYLCASSPSGSGTDTQYFGPGTRLTVL.

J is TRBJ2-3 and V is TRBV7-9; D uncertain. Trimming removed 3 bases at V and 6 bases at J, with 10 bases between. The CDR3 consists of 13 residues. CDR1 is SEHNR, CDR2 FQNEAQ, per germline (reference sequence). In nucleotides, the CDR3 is TGTGCCAGCAGCTTTCCCGCGGAGGATACGCAGTATTTT. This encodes CASSFPAEDTQYF.

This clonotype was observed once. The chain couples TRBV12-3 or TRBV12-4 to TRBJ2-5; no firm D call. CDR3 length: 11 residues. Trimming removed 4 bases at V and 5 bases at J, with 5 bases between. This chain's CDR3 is CASSYLETQYF. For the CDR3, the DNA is TGTGCCAGCAGTTACCTTGAGACCCAGTACTTC.